The sequence of this TCR beta chain was determined in a study of blood T cells in healthy people across ages. Study-wide context: Roughly one uniquely barcoded beta molecule per two T cells was captured. Points from the study as a whole: Naive T cell percentage and TCR beta diversity correlated strongly. In older individuals, TCR beta diversity per million T cells was lower, falling roughly linearly with age.

Using a J-beta primer mix together with a sample-barcoded 5' primer, a second PCR was run for roughly 6 to 11 cycles. TCRdb re-analysed the 5' RACE reads in MiXCR, keeping a single row per CDR3 protein. The table has roughly 1.5 million distinct CDR3 sequences, 35% to 45% seen once. V was pared by 5 bases and J by 7 bases, with 19 bases between. Germline CDR1 SGHTA, CDR2 FQGNSA. This CDR3 region has 15 residues. As for this clonotype: The antigen is unknown.

Donors were systemically healthy Caucasian individuals from Russia aged roughly 6 to 100 years. Sequenced material: blood. This TCR came from a woman under 30 in good health. V usage is TRBV7-2 and J usage is TRBJ2-3; D is uncertain. The CDR3 nucleotides read TGTGCCAGCAGCCGAGACCGGTCGAGTTCTAATACGCAGTATTTT. It yields the protein CASSRDRSSSNTQYF. Filled out from reference TRBV7-2 and TRBJ2-3, the complete variable domain reads GAGVSQSPSNKVTEKGKDVELRCDPISGHTALYWYRQSLGQGLEFLIYFQGNSAPDKSGLPSDRFSAERTGGSVSTLTIQRTQQEDSAVYLCASSRDRSSSNTQYFGPGTRLTVL.